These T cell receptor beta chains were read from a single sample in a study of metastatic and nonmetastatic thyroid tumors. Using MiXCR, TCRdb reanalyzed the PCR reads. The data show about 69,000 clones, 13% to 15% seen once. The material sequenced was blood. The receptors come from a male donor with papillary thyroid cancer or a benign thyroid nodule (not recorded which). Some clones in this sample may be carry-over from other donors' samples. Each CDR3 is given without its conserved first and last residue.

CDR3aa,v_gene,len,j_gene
SARKDNEQF,TRBV20-1,9,TRBJ2-1
AISENSLTRGYT,TRBV10-3,12,TRBJ1-2
AWSASGGSTDTQY,TRBV30,13,TRBJ2-3
ASSAPTRYEQY,TRBV11-2,11,TRBJ2-7
TAGGRDPTRHNEQF,TRBV20-1,14,TRBJ2-1
ARQGCYEQY,TRBV27,9,TRBJ2-7
ASKSVLKNTGELF,TRBV19,13,TRBJ2-2
ASSRTSPRDTQY,TRBV12-3/TRBV12-4,12,TRBJ2-3
ANSRPGPVRETQY,TRBV28,13,TRBJ2-5
ASSRGQQNEKLF,TRBV4-2,12,TRBJ1-4
ASHFSSYNEQF,TRBV6-1,11,TRBJ2-1
ASSFLASGPYNERF,TRBV11-2,14,TRBJ2-1
SARVRGGDSPLH,TRBV20-1,12,TRBJ1-6
ASSLSWTGDGYT,TRBV28,12,TRBJ1-2
ASSTRTSGWVSQETQY,TRBV5-4,16,TRBJ2-5
ASSPRVPNTIY,TRBV3-1,11,TRBJ1-3
ASRQAWGLESDEQF,TRBV4-1,14,TRBJ2-1
ASSQGTSGRADNEQF,TRBV4-1,15,TRBJ2-1
ASSGSLTNTEAF,TRBV25-1,12,TRBJ1-1
ASSLVGQGEPNEQF,TRBV5-4,14,TRBJ2-1
ASSLAYLDDEQY,TRBV7-6,12,TRBJ2-7
ASSRAVSRNEQF,TRBV25-1,12,TRBJ2-1
ASSASRDRGQREAYNEQF,TRBV4-2,18,TRBJ2-1
SARREGALYEQY,TRBV20-1,12,TRBJ2-7
ASSPPGQGDDQAKY,TRBV27,14,TRBJ2-5
SASLAGDAYNEQF,TRBV20-1,13,TRBJ2-1
ASSRYRDEQF,TRBV2,10,TRBJ2-1
ASSIQDYSNQPQH,TRBV19,13,TRBJ1-5
SAREGRADTGELF,TRBV20-1,13,TRBJ2-2
ASSQWSGTEAF,TRBV14,11,TRBJ1-1
ASSFDRENGYT,TRBV13,11,TRBJ1-2
ASSLQTLYGYT,TRBV5-6,11,TRBJ1-2
SATETGQSYNEQF,TRBV20-1,13,TRBJ2-1
ASSRLTGIGYT,TRBV7-9,11,TRBJ1-2
ASSQQGGNQPQH,TRBV3-1,12,TRBJ1-5
SVEAFKNIQY,TRBV29-1,10,TRBJ2-4
ASSLALAGVPDTQY,TRBV5-1,14,TRBJ2-3
SASGRGTTKSSYNEQF,TRBV20-1,16,TRBJ2-1
AWSGIVIYEQY,TRBV30,11,TRBJ2-7
ASRLGTRGRSTDTQY,TRBV7-8,15,TRBJ2-3